This entry describes one TCR beta chain. The antigen remains unidentified. Sequencing of TCR beta was carried out in blood CD8+ and CD4+ T cells. Negative isolation yielded the CD8+ and CD4+ T cells, while FACS enriched the TEMRA cells. The sample is drawn from a study of CD8 T cells in Susac syndrome. Overall study findings and caveats: The authors acknowledged that the study's TCR sequencing and HLA analysis involved relatively few individuals.

Reverse transcription of about 0.45 to 1 ug RNA was performed with random hexamers. Amplification of TCR beta CDR3 was carried out by immunoSEQ multiplex PCR, which covered 54 Vbeta and 13 Jbeta segments. MiXCR, applied by TCRdb to the immunoSEQ multiplex PCR reads, yields one record per CDR3 protein. The sample comprises some 450,000 distinct CDR3 sequences, more than 80% of which are singletons, and about 0.12% rests with the top ten. The origin of this receptor is a human donor with multiple sclerosis. Sample: CD8+ T cells from PBMCs.

CDR3 coding DNA: TGCGCCAGCAGCCAAGGTCCAGCGGGAGGGATCGGGGAGCTGTTTTTT. It encodes CASSQGPAGGIGELFF. The chain is built from TRBV4-1 and TRBJ2-2; 10 nucleotides match TRBD2. Germline assignment: CDR1 MGHRA and CDR2 YSYEKL. V trimming: 1 base; J trimming: 7 bases; junction bases outside the gene matches: 6. This CDR3 is 16 amino acids long.